This T cell receptor beta chain was documented in a study of blood T cell repertoires in COVID-19. On the study more broadly: Spain, Italy and the United States supplied samples that represented acute and convalescent COVID-19. T cells, B-cell-depleted T cells, or PBMCs provided the cDNA or gDNA that served as material.

V lost 0 bases, J lost 9 bases, and 15 bases lay in between. This CDR3 is built from 16 residues. Germline V gives CDR1 MNHEY, CDR2 SVGEGT. How the authors handled the data: For nucleated cells, counts were estimated from reference gene primer amplification. Measured with immunoSEQ multiplex PCR; TCRdb has only the in-frame clones, and not every one. Clonal size and the V and J genes are those of that table, whereas D and trimming came from the DNA. This table has a few hundred thousand clones, roughly 90% appearing once. Source material: peripheral blood. The clonotype originates from a young man who had recovered from COVID-19. The chain recombines TRBV6-2 or TRBV6-3 with TRBJ1-6; D remains unclear. The chain's CDR3 is CASSYSRGGNVSPLHF. DNA for the CDR3: TGTGCCAGCAGTTACTCTCGTGGAGGGAACGTTTCACCCCTCCACTTT.